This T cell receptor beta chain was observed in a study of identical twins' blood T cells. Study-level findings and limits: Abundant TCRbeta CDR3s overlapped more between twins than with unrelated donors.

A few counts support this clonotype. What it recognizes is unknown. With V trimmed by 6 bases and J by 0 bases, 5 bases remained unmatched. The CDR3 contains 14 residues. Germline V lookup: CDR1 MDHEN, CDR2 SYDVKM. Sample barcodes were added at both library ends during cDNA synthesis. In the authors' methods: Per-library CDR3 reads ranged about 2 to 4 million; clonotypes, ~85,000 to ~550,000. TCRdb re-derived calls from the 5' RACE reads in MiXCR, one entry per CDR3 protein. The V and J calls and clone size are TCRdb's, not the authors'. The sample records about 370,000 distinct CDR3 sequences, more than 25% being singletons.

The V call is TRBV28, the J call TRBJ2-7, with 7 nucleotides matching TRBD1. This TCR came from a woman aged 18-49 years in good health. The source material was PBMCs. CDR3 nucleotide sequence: TGTGCCAGCAGGCCTGGGGACAGCTCCTACGAGCAGTACTTC. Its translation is CASRPGDSSYEQYF.